This T cell receptor (beta chain) was obtained from a study of T cells in Graves' hyperthyroidism and ophthalmopathy. Amplification targeted TCR beta CDR3 regions from RNA transcripts. Carried out on the TCR CDR3, a first-round RT-PCR used the HTBI primer set. MiXCR, applied by TCRdb to the multiplex PCR reads, yields one record per CDR3 protein. This table has roughly 750,000 distinct CDR3 sequences, 16% appearing once. The CDR3 is 14 amino acids. CDR1 is LNHNV, CDR2 YYDKDF, per germline (reference sequence). V was pared by 0 bases and J by 9 bases, with 11 bases between. General study findings and limits: Also found in blood were most expanded thyroid clonotypes above 0.001. In validation, the model predicted ophthalmopathy. These predictions came a median about 6.2 months before onset.

A lack of ophthalmopathy progression within 18 months defined stable Graves' hyperthyroidism. Patients showing uncontrolled infection, other autoimmune disease, pregnancy or lactation were ineligible. A remark on this clonotype: What it binds is unknown.

This chain links TRBV15 with TRBJ1-4; a possible D gene is TRBD1 (5 bases). Sequencing was carried out using blood. This sequence was found in a man between 18 and 29 years old with Graves' hyperthyroidism. CDR3 region: CATSRDREAKKLFF. CDR3 DNA: TGTGCCACCAGCAGAGACAGGGAAGCGAAAAAACTGTTTTTT.